The entry below gives a single T cell receptor beta chain sequence along with its context. This clone's antigen is unknown. No quality values exist for individual bases; no much larger clone is one base distant. These data originate in a study of blood T cell repertoires in COVID-19 (dated by TCRdb to 2018 to 2020). Background for the entire study: Collaborator samples came from the United States, Italy and Spain and covered acute and convalescent phases of COVID-19. The material from the prospective study consisted of cDNA or gDNA derived from T cells, B-cell-depleted T cells, or PBMCs. The dataset comprised deeply sampled blood TCRbeta repertoires from subjects exposed to, actively infected with, or recovered from COVID-19. The repertoires were released in a freely available public database intended as a resource for research on the immune response to SARS-CoV-2. The samples were drawn from two sources: the first 160 participants of the ongoing ImmuneRACE study, and 1,000 to 1,500 subjects contributed by 6 global collaborators. Sample metadata almost always included a de-identified subject ID, COVID-19 status, age in years and sex. Where available, HLA class I and class II types were obtained from metadata supplied by the sample provider rather than from assay-based typing. The paper as a whole reports these results and caveats: Clinical and demographic metadata were provided uncurated, with the amount varying by source and participant.

The immunoSEQ Assay, a bias-controlled multiplex PCR, was used to amplify TCRbeta CDR3 regions from genomic DNA. Per the source publication's procedure: The number of nucleated cells in each sample was estimated by amplification of reference gene primers within the assay. To quantify the absolute abundance of each unique TCRbeta CDR3 rearrangement, sequence reads were collapsed and filtered. For each sample, productive Simpson clonality was calculated as the square root of Simpson's diversity index over productive rearrangements. Imported from immuneACCESS, the table was reduced by TCRdb to in-frame sequences with V and J called. These copies leave out some clones; in studies compared against another copy, an unresolved V gene accounts for under half, and the cause of the remainder is not known. V and J calls and clone size are as listed in that table; D and trimming were resolved from the DNA. For this sample there are some 180,000 clones; roughly 90% appear just once. 0.5% to 0.6% of the sample is taken by the ten largest.

Each collaborating institution followed its own protocols to collect whole blood in K2EDTA tubes. For TCRbeta analysis, collaborators shipped samples in one of three forms: frozen whole blood, isolated PBMCs, or DNA extracted from either of those sample types. CDR1 and CDR2, per the germline V gene, are KGHSH and LQKENI. Relative to germline, V is missing 3 bases and J is missing 5 bases, with 10 bases of the junction outside any gene match. The CDR3 runs 16 residues from the cysteine to the phenylalanine. The kept DNA is CDR3 alone, 48 bases in frame from the first base. The chain is encoded by TRBV18 joined to TRBJ1-5; 7 central nucleotides agree with TRBD1. This clonotype originated in a man in his fifties or sixties with acute or convalescent COVID-19. Sequenced input: peripheral blood. The CDR3 protein is CASSPSLDRGHQPQHF. The DNA is TGTGCCAGCTCACCGAGTCTTGATAGGGGGCATCAGCCCCAGCATTTT.